This T cell receptor (beta chain) was documented in a study of immune cell composition in non-small cell lung cancer. Germline V gene sequence: CDR1 MNHEY, CDR2 SMNVEV (reference sequence). The J segment lost 2 bases and the V segment lost 3 bases, leaving 5 bases of the junction unmatched. The CDR3 spans 16 residues. The normal lung sample lay at least 3 cm, and maximally far, from the tumour. The repertoire was sequenced with immunoSEQ multiplex PCR; TCRdb's copy has only in-frame clones and lacks some. The profile shows 3,200 or so clones, around 79% of them singletons. This chain connects TRBV27 to TRBJ2-7, with 12 positions matching TRBD2. Input material: non-adjacent lung tissue. The sequence was collected from a human donor with non-small cell lung cancer. The donor label of this sample is uncertain. The CDR3 bases are TGTGCCAGCAGTTTCCTAGCGGGAGGGCCCCCCTACGAGCAGTACTTC. It yields the protein CASSFLAGGPPYEQYF.